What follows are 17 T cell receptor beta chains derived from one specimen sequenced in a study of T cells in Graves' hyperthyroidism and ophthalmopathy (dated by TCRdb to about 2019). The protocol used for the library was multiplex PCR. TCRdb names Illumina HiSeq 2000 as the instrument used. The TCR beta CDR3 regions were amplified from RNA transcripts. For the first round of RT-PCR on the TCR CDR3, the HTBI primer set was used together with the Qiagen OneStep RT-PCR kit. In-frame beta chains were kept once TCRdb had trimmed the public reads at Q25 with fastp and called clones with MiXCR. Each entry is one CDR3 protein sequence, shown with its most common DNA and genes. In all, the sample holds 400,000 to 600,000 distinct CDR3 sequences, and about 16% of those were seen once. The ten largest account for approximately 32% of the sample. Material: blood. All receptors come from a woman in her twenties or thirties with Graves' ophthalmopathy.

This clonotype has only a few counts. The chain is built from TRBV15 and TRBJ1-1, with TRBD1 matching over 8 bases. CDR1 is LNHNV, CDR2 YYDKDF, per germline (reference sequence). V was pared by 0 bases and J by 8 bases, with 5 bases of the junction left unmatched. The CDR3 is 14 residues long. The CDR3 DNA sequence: TGTGCCACCAGCAGAGATCAGGGGGCCGGGGAAGCTTTCTTT. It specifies CATSRDQGAGEAFF. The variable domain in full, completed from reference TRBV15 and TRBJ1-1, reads DAMVIQNPRYQVTQFGKPVTLSCSQTLNHNVMYWYQQKSSQAPKLLFHYYDKDFNNEADTPDNFQSRRPNTSFCFLDIRSPGLGDTAMYLCATSRDQGAGEAFFGQGTRLTVV.

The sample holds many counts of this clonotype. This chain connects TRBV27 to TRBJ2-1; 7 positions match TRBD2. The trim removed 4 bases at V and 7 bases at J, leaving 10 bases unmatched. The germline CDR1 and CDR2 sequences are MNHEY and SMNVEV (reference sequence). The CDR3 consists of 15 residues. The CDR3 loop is CASSSLGAGGNEQFF. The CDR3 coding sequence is TGTGCCAGCAGTTCTTTAGGGGCCGGGGGGAATGAGCAGTTCTTC.

The CDR3 sequence is CASSEFVSGANVLTF. CDR3 DNA: TGTGCCAGCAGTGAATTCGTCTCTGGGGCCAACGTCCTGACTTTC. V gene TRBV12-3 or TRBV12-4 combines with J gene TRBJ2-6; D remains unclear. CDR3 length: 15 amino acids. The V gene lost 5 bases and the J gene lost 0 bases, with 8 bases spanning the gap.

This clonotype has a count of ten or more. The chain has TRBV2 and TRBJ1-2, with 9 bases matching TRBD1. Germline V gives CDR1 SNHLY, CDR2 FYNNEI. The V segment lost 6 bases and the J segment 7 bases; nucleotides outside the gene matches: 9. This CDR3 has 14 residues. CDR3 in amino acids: CASRVGQGSFGYTF. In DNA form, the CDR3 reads TGTGCCAGCAGGGTGGGACAGGGCTCGTTTGGCTACACCTTC. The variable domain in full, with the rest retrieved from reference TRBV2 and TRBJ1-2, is EPEVTQTPSHQVTQMGQEVILRCVPISNHLYFYWYRQILGQKVEFLVSFYNNEISEKSEIFDDQFSVERPDGSNFTLKIRSTKLEDSAMYFCASRVGQGSFGYTFGSGTRLTVV.

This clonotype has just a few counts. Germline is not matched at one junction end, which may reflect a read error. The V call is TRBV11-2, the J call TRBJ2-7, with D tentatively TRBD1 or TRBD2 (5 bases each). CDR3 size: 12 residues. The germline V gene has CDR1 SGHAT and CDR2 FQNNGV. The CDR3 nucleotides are TGTGCCAGCAGCTTCTCCTGGGACGAGCAGCACTTC. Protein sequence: CASSFSWDEQHF. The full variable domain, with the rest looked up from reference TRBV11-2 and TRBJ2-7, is EAGVAQSPRYKIIEKRQSVAFWCNPISGHATLYWYQQILGQGPKLLIQFQNNGVVDDSQLPKDRFSAERLKGVDSTLKIQPAKLEDSAVYLCASSFSWDEQHFGPGTRLTVT.

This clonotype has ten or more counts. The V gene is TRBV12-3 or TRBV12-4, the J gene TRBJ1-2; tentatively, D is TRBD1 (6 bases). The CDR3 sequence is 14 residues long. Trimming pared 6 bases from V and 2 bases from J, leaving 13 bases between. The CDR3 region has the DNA TGTGCCAGCAGACCTCTTGACAGGAACTATGGCTACACCTTC. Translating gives CASRPLDRNYGYTF.

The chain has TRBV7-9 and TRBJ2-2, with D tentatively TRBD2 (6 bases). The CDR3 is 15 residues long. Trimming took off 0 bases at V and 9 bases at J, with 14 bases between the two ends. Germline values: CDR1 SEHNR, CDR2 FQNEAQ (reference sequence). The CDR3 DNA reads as TGTGCCAGCAGCTTAGCGGGAGGAATGGCCAGGGAGCTGTTTTTT. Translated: CASSLAGGMARELFF.

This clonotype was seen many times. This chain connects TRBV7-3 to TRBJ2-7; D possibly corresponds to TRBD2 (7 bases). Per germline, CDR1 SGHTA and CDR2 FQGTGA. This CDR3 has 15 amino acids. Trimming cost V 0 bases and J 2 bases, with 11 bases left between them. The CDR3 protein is CASSLTFGGPYEQYF. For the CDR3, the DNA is TGTGCCAGCAGCTTAACGTTCGGGGGGCCCTACGAGCAGTACTTC.

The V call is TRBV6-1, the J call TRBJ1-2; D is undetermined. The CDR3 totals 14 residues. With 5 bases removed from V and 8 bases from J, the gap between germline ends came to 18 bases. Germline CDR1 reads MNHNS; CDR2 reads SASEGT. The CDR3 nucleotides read TGTGCCAGCAGTACCTACCGGGCAGTTGAGGGCTACACCTTC. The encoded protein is CASSTYRAVEGYTF.

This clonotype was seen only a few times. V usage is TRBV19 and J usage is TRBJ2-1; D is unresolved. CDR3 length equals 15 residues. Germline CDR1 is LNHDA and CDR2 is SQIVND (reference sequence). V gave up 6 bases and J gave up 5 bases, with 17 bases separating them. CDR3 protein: CASSPWVRSDNEQFF. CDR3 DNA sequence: TGTGCCAGTAGCCCCTGGGTGCGATCGGACAATGAGCAGTTCTTC.

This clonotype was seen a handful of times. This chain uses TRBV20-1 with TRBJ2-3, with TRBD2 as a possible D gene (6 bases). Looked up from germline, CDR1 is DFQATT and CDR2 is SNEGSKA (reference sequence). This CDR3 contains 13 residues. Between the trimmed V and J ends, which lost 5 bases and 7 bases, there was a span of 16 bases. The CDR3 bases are TGCAGTGCTCCCGGGACTCAGCCGAATACGCAGTATTTT. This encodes CSAPGTQPNTQYF.

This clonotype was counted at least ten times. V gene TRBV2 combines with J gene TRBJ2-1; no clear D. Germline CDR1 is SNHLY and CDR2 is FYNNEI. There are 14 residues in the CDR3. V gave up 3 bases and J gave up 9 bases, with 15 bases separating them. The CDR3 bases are TGTGCCAGCAGTGAGGTTCGCCTGGGAACTGAGCAGTTCTTC. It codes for CASSEVRLGTEQFF.

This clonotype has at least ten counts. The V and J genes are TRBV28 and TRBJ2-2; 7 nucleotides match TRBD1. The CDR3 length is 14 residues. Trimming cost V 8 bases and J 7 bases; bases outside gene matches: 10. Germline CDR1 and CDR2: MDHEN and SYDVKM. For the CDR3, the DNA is TGTGCCAGCGCCACGACAGGGTACGGCGGGGAGCTGTTTTTT. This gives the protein CASATTGYGGELFF.

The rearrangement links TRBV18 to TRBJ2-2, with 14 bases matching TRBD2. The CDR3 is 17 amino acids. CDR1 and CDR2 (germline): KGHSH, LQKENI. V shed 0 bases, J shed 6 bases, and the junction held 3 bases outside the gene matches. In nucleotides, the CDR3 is TGTGCCAGCTCACCACCGGGACTAGCGGGAGCCCCCGGGGAGCTGTTTTTT. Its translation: CASSPPGLAGAPGELFF.

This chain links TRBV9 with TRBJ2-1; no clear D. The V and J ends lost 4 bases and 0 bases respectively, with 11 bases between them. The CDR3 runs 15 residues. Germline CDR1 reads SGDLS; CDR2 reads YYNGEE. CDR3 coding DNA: TGTGCCAGCAGCCCTCACACGAGCTCCTACAATGAGCAGTTCTTC. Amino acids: CASSPHTSSYNEQFF.

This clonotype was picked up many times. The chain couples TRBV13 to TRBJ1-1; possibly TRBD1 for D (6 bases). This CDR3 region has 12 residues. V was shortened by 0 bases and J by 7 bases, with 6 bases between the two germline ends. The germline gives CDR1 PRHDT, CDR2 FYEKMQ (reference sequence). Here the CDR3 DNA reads TGTGCCAGCAGCTTAGGACAGGGTGAAGCTTTCTTT. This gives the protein CASSLGQGEAFF.

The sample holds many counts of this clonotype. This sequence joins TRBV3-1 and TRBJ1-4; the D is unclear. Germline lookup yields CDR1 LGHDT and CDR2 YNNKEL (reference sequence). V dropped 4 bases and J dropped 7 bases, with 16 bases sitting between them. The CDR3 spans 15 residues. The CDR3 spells CASSRRGEISEKLFF. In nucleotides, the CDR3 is TGTGCCAGCAGCCGCCGGGGAGAGATAAGTGAAAAACTGTTTTTT.